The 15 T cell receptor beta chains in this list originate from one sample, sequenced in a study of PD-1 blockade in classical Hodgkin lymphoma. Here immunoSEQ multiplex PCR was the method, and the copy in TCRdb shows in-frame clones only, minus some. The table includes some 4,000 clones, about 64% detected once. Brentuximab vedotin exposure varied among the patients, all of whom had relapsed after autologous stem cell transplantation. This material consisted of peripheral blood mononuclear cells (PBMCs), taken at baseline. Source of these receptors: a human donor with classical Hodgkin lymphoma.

The CDR3 bases are TGCGCCAGCAGCAGGGGGCCGAGTGGGGACACTGAAGCTTTCTTT. Translating gives CASSRGPSGDTEAFF. V and J are TRBV4-1 and TRBJ1-1; 7 bases match TRBD1. The CDR3 loop spans 15 amino acids. The V segment lost 5 bases and the J segment 3 bases; nucleotides outside the gene matches: 9. Germline V gives CDR1 MGHRA, CDR2 YSYEKL.

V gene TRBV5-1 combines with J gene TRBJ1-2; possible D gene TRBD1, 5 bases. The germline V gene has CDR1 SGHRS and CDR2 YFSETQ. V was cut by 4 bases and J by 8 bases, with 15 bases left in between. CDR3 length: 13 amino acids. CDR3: CASSPEGLGGYTF. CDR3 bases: TGCGCCAGCAGCCCGGAGGGGCTCGGGGGCTACACCTTC.

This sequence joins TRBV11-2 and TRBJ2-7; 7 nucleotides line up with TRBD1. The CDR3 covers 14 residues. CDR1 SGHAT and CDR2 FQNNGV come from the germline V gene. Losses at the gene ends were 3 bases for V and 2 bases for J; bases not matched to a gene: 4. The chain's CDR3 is CASSLWTGAYEQYF. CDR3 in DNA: TGTGCCAGCAGCTTGTGGACAGGAGCCTACGAGCAGTACTTC.

The CDR3, as DNA: TGCGCCAGCAGCCCGTTTGGAGGGGAAACCTACAATGAGCAGTTCTTC. Its translation: CASSPFGGETYNEQFF. The chain employs TRBV5-1 and TRBJ2-1; D possibly corresponds to TRBD2 (6 bases). CDR1 and CDR2 (germline): SGHRS, YFSETQ. The V end lost 4 bases, the J end lost 2 bases, and 16 bases lay between the germline ends. There are 16 residues in the CDR3.

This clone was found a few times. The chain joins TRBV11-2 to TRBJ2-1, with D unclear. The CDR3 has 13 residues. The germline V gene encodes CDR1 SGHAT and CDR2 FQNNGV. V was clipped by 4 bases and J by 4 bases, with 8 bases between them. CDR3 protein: CASSSLKYNEQFF. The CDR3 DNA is TGTGCCAGCAGCTCCCTGAAATACAATGAGCAGTTCTTC.

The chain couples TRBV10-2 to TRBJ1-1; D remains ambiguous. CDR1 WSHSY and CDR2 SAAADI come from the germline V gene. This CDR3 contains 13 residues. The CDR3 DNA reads TGCGGATGTCAGGCGTACGAGAACACTGAAGCTTTCTTT. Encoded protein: CGCQAYENTEAFF.

Here the CDR3 DNA reads TGTGCCAGCAGCTTAGTACAGGGCCACGAGCAGTACTTC. Residues: CASSLVQGHEQYF. This chain joins TRBV7-9 and TRBJ2-7; TRBD1 might be the D (6 bases). Per the germline V gene, CDR1 is SEHNR and CDR2 is FQNEAQ (reference sequence). V lost 1 base and J 5 bases, leaving 9 bases between the germline ends. The length of the CDR3 is 13 residues.

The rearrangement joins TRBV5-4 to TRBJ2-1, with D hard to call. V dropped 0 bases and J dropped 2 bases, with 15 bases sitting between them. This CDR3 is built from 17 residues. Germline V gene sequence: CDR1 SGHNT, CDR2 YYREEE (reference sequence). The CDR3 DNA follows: TGTGCCAGCAGCTTGGGGTCTCCCAGCAGGACCTACAATGAGCAGTTCTTC. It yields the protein CASSLGSPSRTYNEQFF.

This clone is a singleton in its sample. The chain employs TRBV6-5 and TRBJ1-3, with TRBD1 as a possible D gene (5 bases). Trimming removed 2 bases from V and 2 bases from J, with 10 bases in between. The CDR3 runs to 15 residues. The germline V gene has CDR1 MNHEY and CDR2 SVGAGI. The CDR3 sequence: CASSYTLGPGNTIYF. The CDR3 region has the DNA TGTGCCAGCAGTTACACCCTGGGGCCTGGAAACACCATATATTTT.

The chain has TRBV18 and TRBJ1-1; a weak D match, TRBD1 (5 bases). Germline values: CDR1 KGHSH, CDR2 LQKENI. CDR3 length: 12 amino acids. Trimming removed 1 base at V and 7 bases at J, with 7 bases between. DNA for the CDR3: TGTGCCAGCTCACCACGGAGGGGTGAAGCTTTCTTT. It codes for CASSPRRGEAFF.

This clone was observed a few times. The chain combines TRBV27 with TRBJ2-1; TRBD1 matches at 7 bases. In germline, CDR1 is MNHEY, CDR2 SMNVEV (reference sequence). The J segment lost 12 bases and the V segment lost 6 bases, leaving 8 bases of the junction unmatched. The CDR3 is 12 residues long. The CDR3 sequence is CASRSRGTAQFF. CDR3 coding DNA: TGTGCCAGCAGATCGAGGGGGACAGCGCAGTTCTTC.

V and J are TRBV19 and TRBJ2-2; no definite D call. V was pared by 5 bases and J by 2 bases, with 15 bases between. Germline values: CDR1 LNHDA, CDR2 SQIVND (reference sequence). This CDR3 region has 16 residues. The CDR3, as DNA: TGTGCCAGTAGTCCCCCGGAAGGAGTAAACACCGGGGAGCTGTTTTTT. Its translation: CASSPPEGVNTGELFF.

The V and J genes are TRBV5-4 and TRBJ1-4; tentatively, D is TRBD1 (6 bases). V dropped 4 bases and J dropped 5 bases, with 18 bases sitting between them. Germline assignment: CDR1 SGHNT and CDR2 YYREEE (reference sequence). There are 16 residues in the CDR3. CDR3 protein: CASSPGYGGRNEKLFF. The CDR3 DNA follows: TGTGCCAGCAGCCCTGGATATGGGGGGCGGAATGAAAAACTGTTTTTT.

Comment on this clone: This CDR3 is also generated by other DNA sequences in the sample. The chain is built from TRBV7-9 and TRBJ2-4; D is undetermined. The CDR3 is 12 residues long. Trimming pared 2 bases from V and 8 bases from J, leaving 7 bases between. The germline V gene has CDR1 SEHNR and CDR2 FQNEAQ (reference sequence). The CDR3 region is CASSLTVDIQYF. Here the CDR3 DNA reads TGTGCCAGCAGCTTAACAGTGGACATTCAGTACTTC. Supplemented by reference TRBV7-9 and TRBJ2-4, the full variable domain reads DTGVSQNPRHKITKRGQNVTFRCDPISEHNRLYWYRQTLGQGPEFLTYFQNEAQLEKSRLLSDRFSAERPKGSFSTLEIQRTEQGDSAMYLCASSLTVDIQYFGAGTRLSVL.

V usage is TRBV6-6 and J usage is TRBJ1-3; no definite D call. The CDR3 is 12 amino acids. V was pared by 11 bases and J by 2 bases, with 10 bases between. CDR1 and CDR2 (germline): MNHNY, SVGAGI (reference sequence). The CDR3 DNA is TGTGCCGGTGGCGGGGCTGGAAACACCATATATTTT. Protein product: CAGGGAGNTIYF.